This T cell receptor beta chain comes out of a study of identical twins. Study results and caveats: Models underestimated out-of-frame TCR alpha sharing in monozygotic twins.

A universal primer site was created by template switching, with the cDNA bearing unique molecular identifiers. Each CDR3 protein gets one entry after TCRdb re-called the 5' RACE reads with MiXCR. The sample holds fewer than 550,000 distinct CDR3 sequences; approximately 14% are singletons and the top ten take approximately 0.98%. This clonotype has only a few counts. The target antigen is unknown. Germline V gene data show CDR1 as MDHEN and CDR2 as SYDVKM. The CDR3 loop spans 13 amino acids. The V and J ends lost 3 bases and 9 bases respectively, with 11 bases between them. The sample was also linked to a second study, of yellow fever vaccine responses in identical twins.

The sample taken for sequencing was CD4+ T cells sorted from blood. The chain joins TRBV28 to TRBJ2-2; the D gene is possibly TRBD2 (5 bases). The source is a woman aged 18 to 35 in good health. CDR3 nucleotide sequence: TGTGCCAGCAGTTTCAGAGGGTGGCGGGAGCTGTTTTTT. Translating it yields CASSFRGWRELFF.